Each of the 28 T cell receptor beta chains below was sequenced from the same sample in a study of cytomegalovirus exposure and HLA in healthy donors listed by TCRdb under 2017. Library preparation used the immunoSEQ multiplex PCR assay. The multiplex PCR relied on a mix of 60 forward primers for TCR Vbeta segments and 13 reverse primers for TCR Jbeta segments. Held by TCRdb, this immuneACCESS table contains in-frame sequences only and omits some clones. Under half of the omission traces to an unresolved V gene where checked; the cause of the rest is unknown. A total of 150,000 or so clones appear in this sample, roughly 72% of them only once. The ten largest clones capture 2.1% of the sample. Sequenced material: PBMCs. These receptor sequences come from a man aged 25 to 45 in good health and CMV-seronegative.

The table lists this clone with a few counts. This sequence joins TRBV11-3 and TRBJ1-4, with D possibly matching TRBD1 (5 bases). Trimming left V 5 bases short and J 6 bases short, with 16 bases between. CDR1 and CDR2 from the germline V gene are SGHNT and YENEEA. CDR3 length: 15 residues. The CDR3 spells CASSRSTGGDEKLFF. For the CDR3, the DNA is TGTGCCAGCAGCCGTTCGACGGGGGGGGATGAAAAACTGTTTTTT.

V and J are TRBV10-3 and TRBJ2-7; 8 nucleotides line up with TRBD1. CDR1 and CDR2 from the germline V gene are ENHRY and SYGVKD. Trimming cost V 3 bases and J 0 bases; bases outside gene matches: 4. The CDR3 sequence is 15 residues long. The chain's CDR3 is CAISEAQGVSYEQYF. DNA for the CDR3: TGTGCCATCAGTGAAGCACAGGGGGTCTCCTACGAGCAGTACTTC.

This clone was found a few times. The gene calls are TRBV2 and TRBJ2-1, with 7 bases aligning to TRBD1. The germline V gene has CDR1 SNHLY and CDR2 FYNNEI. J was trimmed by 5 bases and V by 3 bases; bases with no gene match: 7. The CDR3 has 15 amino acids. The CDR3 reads CASSDTRTGNNEQFF. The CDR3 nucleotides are TGTGCCAGCAGTGACACCAGGACAGGTAACAATGAGCAGTTCTTC. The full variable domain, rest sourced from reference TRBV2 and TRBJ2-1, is EPEVTQTPSHQVTQMGQEVILRCVPISNHLYFYWYRQILGQKVEFLVSFYNNEISEKSEIFDDQFSVERPDGSNFTLKIRSTKLEDSAMYFCASSDTRTGNNEQFFGPGTRLTVL.

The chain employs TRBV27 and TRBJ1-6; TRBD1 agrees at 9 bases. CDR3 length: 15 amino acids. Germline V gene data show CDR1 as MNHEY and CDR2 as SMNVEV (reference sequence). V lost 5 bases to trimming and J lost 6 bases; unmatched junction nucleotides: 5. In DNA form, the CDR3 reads TGTGCCAGCAGTCCGCCGGGACAGGGTAATTCACCCCTCCACTTT. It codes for CASSPPGQGNSPLHF.

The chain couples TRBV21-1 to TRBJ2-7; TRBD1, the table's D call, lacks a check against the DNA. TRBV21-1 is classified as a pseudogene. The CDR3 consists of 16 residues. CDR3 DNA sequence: TGTGCCAGCAGCAAAGATCTTGGACAGGGAAGCTACGAGCAGTACTTC. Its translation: CASSKDLGQGSYEQYF.

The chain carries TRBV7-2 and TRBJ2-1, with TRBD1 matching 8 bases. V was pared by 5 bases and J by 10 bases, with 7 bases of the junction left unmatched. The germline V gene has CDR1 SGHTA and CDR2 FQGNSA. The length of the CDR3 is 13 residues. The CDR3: CASSLGQGREQFF. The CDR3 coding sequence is TGTGCCAGCAGCCTCGGACAGGGCCGAGAGCAGTTCTTC.

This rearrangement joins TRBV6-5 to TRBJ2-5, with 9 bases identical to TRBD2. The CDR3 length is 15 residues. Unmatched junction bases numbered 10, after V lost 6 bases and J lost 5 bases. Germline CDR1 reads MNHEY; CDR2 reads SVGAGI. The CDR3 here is CASSQSLSGGETQYF. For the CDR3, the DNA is TGTGCCAGCAGCCAATCTCTTAGCGGGGGTGAGACCCAGTACTTC.

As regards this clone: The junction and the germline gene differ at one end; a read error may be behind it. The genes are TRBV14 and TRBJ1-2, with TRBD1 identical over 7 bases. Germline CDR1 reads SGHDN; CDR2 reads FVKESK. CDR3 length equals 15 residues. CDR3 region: CASSQGQGDYYGYPF. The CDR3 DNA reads TGTGCCAGCAGCCAAGGACAGGGCGACTACTATGGCTACCCCTTC.

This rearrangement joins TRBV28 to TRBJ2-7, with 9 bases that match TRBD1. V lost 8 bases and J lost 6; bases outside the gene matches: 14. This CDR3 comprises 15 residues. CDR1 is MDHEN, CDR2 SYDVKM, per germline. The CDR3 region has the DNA TGTGCCAGCTTGGGACAGGGCGCGACTAGCCCCGAGCAGTACTTC. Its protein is CASLGQGATSPEQYF. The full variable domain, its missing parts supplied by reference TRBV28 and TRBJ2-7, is DVKVTQSSRYLVKRTGEKVFLECVQDMDHENMFWYRQDPGLGLRLIYFSYDVKMKEKGDIPEGYSVSREKKERFSLILESASTNQTSMYLCASLGQGATSPEQYFGPGTRLTVT.

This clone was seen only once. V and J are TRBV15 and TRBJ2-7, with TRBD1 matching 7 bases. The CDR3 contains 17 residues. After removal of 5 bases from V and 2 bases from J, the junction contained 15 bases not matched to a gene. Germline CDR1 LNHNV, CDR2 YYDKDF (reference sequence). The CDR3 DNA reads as TGTGCCACCAGCCCCCTCGTTCGACAGGGTGGACCCTACGAGCAGTACTTC. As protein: CATSPLVRQGGPYEQYF. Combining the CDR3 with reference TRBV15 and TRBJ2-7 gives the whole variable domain DAMVIQNPRYQVTQFGKPVTLSCSQTLNHNVMYWYQQKSSQAPKLLFHYYDKDFNNEADTPDNFQSRRPNTSFCFLDIRSPGLGDTAMYLCATSPLVRQGGPYEQYFGPGTRLTVT.

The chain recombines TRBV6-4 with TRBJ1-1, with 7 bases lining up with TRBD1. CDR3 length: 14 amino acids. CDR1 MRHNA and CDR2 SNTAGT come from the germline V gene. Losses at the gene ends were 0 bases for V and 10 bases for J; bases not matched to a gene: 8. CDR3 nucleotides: TGTGCCAGCAGTGACTCAATAAACAGGGGCGCAGCTTTCTTT. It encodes CASSDSINRGAAFF.

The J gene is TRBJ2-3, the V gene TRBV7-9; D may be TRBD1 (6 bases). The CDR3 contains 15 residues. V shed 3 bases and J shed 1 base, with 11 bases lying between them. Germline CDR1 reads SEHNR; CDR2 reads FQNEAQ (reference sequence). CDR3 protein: CASSFTGLGTDTQYF. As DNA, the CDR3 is TGTGCCAGCAGCTTTACAGGGTTGGGCACAGATACGCAGTATTTT.

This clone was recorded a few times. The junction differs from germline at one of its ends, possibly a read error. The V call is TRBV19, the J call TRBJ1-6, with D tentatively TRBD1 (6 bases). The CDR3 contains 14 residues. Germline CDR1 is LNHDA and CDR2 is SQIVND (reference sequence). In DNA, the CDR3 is TGTGCCAGTAAAAGGACAGACAATAATTCACCCCTCAACTTT. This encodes CASKRTDNNSPLNF.

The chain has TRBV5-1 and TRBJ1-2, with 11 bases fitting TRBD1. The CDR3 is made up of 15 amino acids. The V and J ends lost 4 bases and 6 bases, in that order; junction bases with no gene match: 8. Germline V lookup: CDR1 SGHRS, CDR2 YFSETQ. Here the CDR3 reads CASSNPGQGADGYTF. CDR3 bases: TGCGCCAGCAGCAACCCCGGACAGGGGGCGGATGGCTACACCTTC.

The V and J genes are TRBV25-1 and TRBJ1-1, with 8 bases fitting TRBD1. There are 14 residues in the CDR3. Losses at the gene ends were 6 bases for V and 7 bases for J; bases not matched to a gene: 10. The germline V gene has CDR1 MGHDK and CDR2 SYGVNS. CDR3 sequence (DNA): TGTGCCAGCAGGCCCCACGGACAGGGCAATGAAGCTTTCTTT. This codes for CASRPHGQGNEAFF.

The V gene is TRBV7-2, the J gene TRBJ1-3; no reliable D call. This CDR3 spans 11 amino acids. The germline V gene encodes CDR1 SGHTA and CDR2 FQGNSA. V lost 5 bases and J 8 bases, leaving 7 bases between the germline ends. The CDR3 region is CASSPGDTIYF. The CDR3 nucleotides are TGTGCCAGCAGCCCCGGAGACACCATATATTTT.

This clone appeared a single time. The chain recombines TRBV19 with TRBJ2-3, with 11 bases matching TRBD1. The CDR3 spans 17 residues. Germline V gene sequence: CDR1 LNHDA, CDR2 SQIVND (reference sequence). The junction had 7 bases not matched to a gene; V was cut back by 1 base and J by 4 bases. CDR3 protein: CASSIGGDRGTSDTQYF. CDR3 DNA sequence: TGTGCCAGTAGTATAGGAGGGGACAGGGGGACCTCAGATACGCAGTATTTT.

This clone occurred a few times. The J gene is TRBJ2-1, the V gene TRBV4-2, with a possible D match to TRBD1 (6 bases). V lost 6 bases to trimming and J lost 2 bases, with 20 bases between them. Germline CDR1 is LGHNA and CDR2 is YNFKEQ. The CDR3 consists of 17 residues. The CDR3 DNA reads TGTGCCAGCAGTCCGAGGGTTACAGGGCCTGCCTACAATGAGCAGTTCTTC. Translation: CASSPRVTGPAYNEQFF.

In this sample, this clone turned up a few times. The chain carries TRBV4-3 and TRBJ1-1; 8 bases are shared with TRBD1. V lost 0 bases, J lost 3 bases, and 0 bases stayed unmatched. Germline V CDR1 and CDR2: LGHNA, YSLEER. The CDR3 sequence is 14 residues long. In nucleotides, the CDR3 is TGCGCCAGCAGCCAAGAGACAGGGGACACTGAAGCTTTCTTT. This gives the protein CASSQETGDTEAFF.

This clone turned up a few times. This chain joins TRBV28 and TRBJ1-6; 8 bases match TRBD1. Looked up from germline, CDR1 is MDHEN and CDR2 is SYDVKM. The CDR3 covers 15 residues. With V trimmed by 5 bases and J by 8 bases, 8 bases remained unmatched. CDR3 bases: TGTGCCAGCAGTCGTACAGGGGGAGGAGATTCACCCCTCCACTTT. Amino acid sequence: CASSRTGGGDSPLHF.

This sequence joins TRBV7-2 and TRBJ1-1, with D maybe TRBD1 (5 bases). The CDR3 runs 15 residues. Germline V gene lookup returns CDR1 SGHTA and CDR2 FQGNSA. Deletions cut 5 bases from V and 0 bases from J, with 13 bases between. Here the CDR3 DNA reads TGTGCCAGCAGCGCCATGGGGGGGGTGAACACTGAAGCTTTCTTT. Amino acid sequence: CASSAMGGVNTEAFF. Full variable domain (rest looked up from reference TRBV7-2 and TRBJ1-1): GAGVSQSPSNKVTEKGKDVELRCDPISGHTALYWYRQSLGQGLEFLIYFQGNSAPDKSGLPSDRFSAERTGGSVSTLTIQRTQQEDSAVYLCASSAMGGVNTEAFFGQGTRLTVV.

Written as DNA, the CDR3 is TGTGCCACCGGACAGGGCGGAAATCAGCCCCAGCATTTT. This gives the protein CATGQGGNQPQHF. This chain links TRBV10-3 with TRBJ1-5, with 8 bases lining up with TRBD1. The CDR3 has 13 amino acids. The junction had 6 bases not matched to a gene; V was cut back by 10 bases and J by 4 bases. Germline-derived CDR1 and CDR2 are ENHRY and SYGVKD.

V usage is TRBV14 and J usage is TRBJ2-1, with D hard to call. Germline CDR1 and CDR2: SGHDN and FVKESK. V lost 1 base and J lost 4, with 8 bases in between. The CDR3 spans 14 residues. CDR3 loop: CASSQVVRYNEQFF. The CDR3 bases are TGTGCCAGCAGCCAAGTGGTCCGGTACAATGAGCAGTTCTTC.

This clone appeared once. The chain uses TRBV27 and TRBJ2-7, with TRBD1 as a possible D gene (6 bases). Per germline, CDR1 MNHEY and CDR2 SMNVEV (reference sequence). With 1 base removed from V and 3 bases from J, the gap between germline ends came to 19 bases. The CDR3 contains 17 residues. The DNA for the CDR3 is TGTGCCAGCAGTTTATACTTTGCGGTAGGACAGCACTACGAGCAGTACTTC. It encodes CASSLYFAVGQHYEQYF.

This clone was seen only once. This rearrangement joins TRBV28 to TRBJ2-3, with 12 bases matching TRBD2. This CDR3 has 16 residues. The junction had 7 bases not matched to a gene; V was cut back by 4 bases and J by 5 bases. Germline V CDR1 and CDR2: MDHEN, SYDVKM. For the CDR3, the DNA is TGTGCCAGCAGTTCCCGGACTAGCGGGGTGGAAGATACGCAGTATTTT. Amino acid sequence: CASSSRTSGVEDTQYF.

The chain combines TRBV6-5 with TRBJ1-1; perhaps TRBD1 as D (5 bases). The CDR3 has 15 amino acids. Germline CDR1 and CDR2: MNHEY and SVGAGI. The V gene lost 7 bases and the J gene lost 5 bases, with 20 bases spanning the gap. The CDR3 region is CASIAPPGGGTEAFF. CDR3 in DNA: TGTGCCAGCATCGCCCCCCCGGGGGGAGGGACTGAAGCTTTCTTT.

In nucleotides, the CDR3 is TGTGCCAGCAGTGTAAACAGGAAGGAGACCCAGTACTTC. It specifies CASSVNRKETQYF. The chain joins TRBV6-1 to TRBJ2-5; maybe TRBD1 (5 bases). Germline V gives CDR1 MNHNS, CDR2 SASEGT. CDR3 size: 13 residues. V lost 4 bases, J lost 5 bases, and 11 bases lay in between.

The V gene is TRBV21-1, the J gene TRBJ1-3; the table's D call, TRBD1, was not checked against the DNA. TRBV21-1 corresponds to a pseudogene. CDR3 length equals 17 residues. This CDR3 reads CASSKGFGRAAGNTIYF. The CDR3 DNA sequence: TGTGCCAGCAGCAAAGGATTTGGCAGGGCAGCGGGAAACACCATATATTTT.